The clone carrying this T cell receptor (beta chain) came up once. Treatment denoted: oral pan-JAK inhibitor, 5-10 mg twice daily. The CDR3 is made up of 14 amino acids. Trimming cost V 8 bases and J 3 bases; bases outside gene matches: 5. Germline CDR1 reads MDHEN; CDR2 reads SYDVKM. This entry comes from a study of CD8+ T cells in alopecia areata. Following extraction, RNA underwent reverse transcription to cDNA, which served as the sequencing template. This table comes from immunoSEQ multiplex PCR, and its TCRdb copy is limited to in-frame clones, with some not included. The sample records around 120,000 clones, roughly 57% being singletons.

The clonotype was recovered from a human donor with alopecia areata. Specimen: CD4+ T cells sorted from blood, collected at week 4, from a patient treated with tofacitinib. The V gene is TRBV28, the J gene TRBJ1-2, with TRBD1 matching 11 bases. The CDR3 loop is CASGLGQGDYGYTF. As DNA, the CDR3 is TGTGCCAGCGGCTTGGGACAGGGGGACTATGGCTACACCTTC.